These 13 T cell receptor beta chains came from one sample sequenced in a study of T cell responses to AZD1222 COVID-19 vaccine. Some clones are missing from TCRdb's copy, which holds only in-frame ones; the method was immunoSEQ multiplex PCR. Its clone listing holds more than 110,000 clones. The material sequenced was peripheral blood. The receptors come from an adult in good health.

This rearrangement joins TRBV10-3 to TRBJ1-2, with D possibly matching TRBD1 (6 bases). The CDR3 has 15 amino acids. V was trimmed by 0 bases and J by 7 bases, leaving 15 bases between them. CDR1 and CDR2 from the germline V gene are ENHRY and SYGVKD. The CDR3 protein is CAISESGGPFFGYTF. The CDR3 nucleotides read TGTGCCATCAGTGAGTCCGGGGGGCCTTTCTTTGGCTACACCTTC.

V usage is TRBV27 and J usage is TRBJ1-6, with 12 positions matching TRBD1. CDR1 is MNHEY and CDR2 is SMNVEV in the germline V gene (reference sequence). V lost 5 bases and J lost 7; bases outside the gene matches: 9. This CDR3 region has 17 residues. For the CDR3, the DNA is TGTGCCAGCAGTCTTCGGGGACAGGGGGCTCAAAATTCACCCCTCCACTTT. It is translated as CASSLRGQGAQNSPLHF.

V and J are TRBV7-9 and TRBJ1-2; D not resolved. The CDR3 runs to 13 residues. The ends were cut back, 1 base at V and 8 bases at J, with 11 bases in the middle. Germline V lookup: CDR1 SEHNR, CDR2 FQNEAQ (reference sequence). The CDR3 region has the DNA TGTGCCAGCAGCTTAGGTGGAACGGGGGGCTACACCTTC. Translating it yields CASSLGGTGGYTF. Drawing the rest from reference TRBV7-9 and TRBJ1-2, the complete variable domain is DTGVSQNPRHKITKRGQNVTFRCDPISEHNRLYWYRQTLGQGPEFLTYFQNEAQLEKSRLLSDRFSAERPKGSFSTLEIQRTEQGDSAMYLCASSLGGTGGYTFGSGTRLTVV.

The gene calls are TRBV7-3 and TRBJ1-3; no definite D call. With 1 base removed from V and 3 bases from J, the gap between germline ends came to 13 bases. Germline CDR1 is SGHTA and CDR2 is FQGTGA. This CDR3 is built from 16 residues. This chain's CDR3 is CASSLILPQFGNTIYF. The CDR3 DNA reads TGTGCCAGCAGCTTAATATTGCCCCAGTTTGGAAACACCATATATTTT.

The rearrangement links TRBV7-9 to TRBJ2-5; D uncertain. Germline V gene lookup returns CDR1 SEHNR and CDR2 FQNEAQ (reference sequence). Trimming cost V 1 base and J 2 bases, with 5 bases left between them. The CDR3 is 13 residues long. CDR3 sequence reads: CASSLGVQETQYF. The CDR3 DNA follows: TGTGCCAGCAGCTTAGGAGTACAAGAGACCCAGTACTTC.

This sequence joins TRBV5-1 and TRBJ2-1; 8 bases map to TRBD2. V lost 2 bases, J lost 3 bases, and 7 bases stayed unmatched. The CDR3 covers 16 residues. Germline CDR1 reads SGHRS; CDR2 reads YFSETQ. The CDR3 coding sequence is TGCGCCAGCAGCTTCCGCGGCGGGGGGCTCTACAATGAGCAGTTCTTC. This sequence encodes CASSFRGGGLYNEQFF.

The chain carries TRBV4-1 and TRBJ1-2, with D uncertain. CDR1 and CDR2 from the germline V gene are MGHRA and YSYEKL. Trimming removed 0 bases from V and 4 bases from J, with 6 bases in between. This CDR3 comprises 13 residues. The CDR3: CASSQESLYGYTF. The CDR3 bases are TGCGCCAGCAGCCAAGAATCTCTCTATGGCTACACCTTC.

The rearrangement links TRBV6-1 to TRBJ1-2; D might be TRBD1 (5 bases). This CDR3 is built from 17 residues. The V gene lost 2 bases and the J gene lost 2 bases, with 18 bases spanning the gap. CDR1 is MNHNS, CDR2 SASEGT, per germline. The CDR3 nucleotides are TGTGCCAGCAGTGAACGCGGGGGGGTAACTTTAAACTATGGCTACACCTTC. Its translation is CASSERGGVTLNYGYTF.

V is TRBV11-2 and J is TRBJ1-2; TRBD1 might be the D (6 bases). V was shortened by 5 bases and J by 3 bases, with 13 bases between the two germline ends. This CDR3 is 14 amino acids long. From germline, CDR1 is SGHAT and CDR2 FQNNGV. The CDR3 bases are TGTGCCAGCAGCCGGGGGCTTAGAGACTATGGCTACACCTTC. This sequence encodes CASSRGLRDYGYTF.

The J gene is TRBJ1-3, the V gene TRBV9; possibly TRBD1 for D (6 bases). V lost 4 bases and J 9 bases, leaving 26 bases between the germline ends. The CDR3 loop spans 17 amino acids. The germline gives CDR1 SGDLS, CDR2 YYNGEE. CDR3 sequence reads: CASSHPGGRTLSGTIYF. The CDR3 DNA reads as TGTGCCAGCAGCCACCCGGGGGGCCGGACATTGAGCGGCACCATATATTTT.

The chain combines TRBV7-9 with TRBJ2-2; the D is unclear. CDR1 is SEHNR, CDR2 FQNEAQ, per germline (reference sequence). Trimming cost V 5 bases and J 5 bases, with 15 bases left between them. The CDR3 covers 15 residues. The CDR3 protein is CASSLTGAGTGELFF. CDR3 nucleotide sequence: TGTGCCAGCAGCCTCACCGGAGCTGGAACCGGGGAGCTGTTTTTT.

The chain is built from TRBV7-2 and TRBJ2-1; 7 bases are a match to TRBD1. V dropped 4 bases and J dropped 2; count of bases not matched to a gene: 11. The CDR3 contains 17 residues. Germline V gene sequence: CDR1 SGHTA, CDR2 FQGNSA. This CDR3 reads CASSSPRDRMAYNEQFF. CDR3 bases: TGTGCCAGCAGCTCCCCCCGGGACAGAATGGCCTACAATGAGCAGTTCTTC.

The chain is built from TRBV11-3 and TRBJ1-4; tentatively, D is TRBD1 (5 bases). The CDR3 is 14 amino acids. V was cut by 5 bases and J by 6 bases, with 13 bases left in between. Germline CDR1 is SGHNT and CDR2 is YENEEA. In nucleotides, the CDR3 is TGTGCCAGCAGCCGCGGCGGGGCGGATGAAAAACTGTTTTTT. It is translated as CASSRGGADEKLFF.